This T cell receptor (beta chain) is from a study of blood T cell repertoires in COVID-19. With 0 bases clipped from V and 7 bases from J, the junction kept 5 bases outside the gene matches. CDR1 and CDR2 (germline): SGHNT, YYREEE (reference sequence). The CDR3 extends over 15 amino acids. Original processing methods: Amplifying reference gene primers gave estimates of nucleated cell counts. Only in-frame clones appear in the TCRdb table, and some are missing; sequencing was by immunoSEQ multiplex PCR. The DNA gave D and trimming, while V, J and clone size come from that table. In the table there are around 160,000 clones, around 82% of which are singletons.

The TCR comes from a man aged 35-49 years who had recovered from COVID-19. The sample comprised PBMCs or T cells enriched from blood (not recorded which). The chain couples TRBV5-4 to TRBJ2-1, with 9 bases that match TRBD2. The CDR3, as DNA: TGTGCCAGCAGCTTGGCGCTAGCGGGGCTGAATGAGCAGTTCTTC. This encodes CASSLALAGLNEQFF.